This TCR beta chain was found in a study of T-cell reconstitution after alpha-beta-depleted transplantation in children. General study points: Where alpha-beta T cells came from about two months after transplant was reportedly several hundred expanded graft clones. Diversity of TCRbeta at day 60 was high in some patients, arising from surviving recipient T cells and thymic progenitors. T-cell numbers and diversity, one year after transplant, stemmed largely from T cells that were newly produced.

The J segment lost 3 bases and the V segment lost 4 bases, leaving 12 bases of the junction unmatched. Germline-derived CDR1 and CDR2 are SGHRS and YFSETQ. The CDR3 sequence is 16 residues long. Unique molecular identifiers were incorporated during preparation of the TCRbeta library. TCRdb passed the PCR reads through MiXCR, listing each CDR3 protein once. In the table there are 700,000 to 950,000 distinct CDR3 sequences, around 17% of which are singletons. This clonotype has a handful of counts. Its specificity is unknown. The source was PBMCs, mostly from graft donor cells, collected 360 days after TCRalphabeta/CD19-depleted stem cell transplant. The chain uses TRBV5-1 and TRBJ2-7, with TRBD2 identical over 8 bases. This clonotype was sampled from a male patient younger than 18 who had a stem cell transplant for acute lymphoblastic leukemia, so the T cells may come from the graft donor. CDR3 region: CASSREAGLGSYEQYF. The CDR3 bases are TGCGCCAGCAGCCGCGAGGCGGGACTAGGAAGCTACGAGCAGTACTTC. Together with reference TRBV5-1 and TRBJ2-7, the CDR3 gives the full variable domain: KAGVTQTPRYLIKTRGQQVTLSCSPISGHRSVSWYQQTPGQGLQFLFEYFSETQRNKGNFPGRFSGRQFSNSRSEMNVSTLELGDSALYLCASSREAGLGSYEQYFGPGTRLTVT.